Reported below is one T cell receptor beta chain. This sample was taken from a study of OX40 agonist ivuxolimab in advanced cancers. Study overall: Partial responses were achieved by three patients, one with hepatocellular carcinoma and two with cutaneous melanoma.

If patients had autoimmune disease history or systemic immunosuppression, they were excluded. TCRdb's copy holds only in-frame clones and misses some; the assay was immunoSEQ multiplex PCR. This sample has tens of thousands of clones, with approximately 91% found just once. The ends were cut back, 2 bases at V and 4 bases at J, with 8 bases in the middle. Germline values: CDR1 SGHTA, CDR2 FQGNSA. The length of the CDR3 is 13 residues. The source material was CD4+ or CD8+ T cells sorted from blood, sampled in a trial of the OX40 agonist ivuxolimab. This chain links TRBV7-2 with TRBJ1-2; D is uncertain. The TCR sequence derives from an adult with an advanced solid tumor such as melanoma, head and neck, liver or kidney cancer. The CDR3, as DNA: TGTGCCAGCAGCTTACGCAGCGGCTATGGCTACACCTTC. Translation gives CASSLRSGYGYTF.